This T cell receptor beta chain stems from a study of CD8 T cells in ankylosing spondylitis. This clonotype turned up a few times. No antigen is known for it. Overall study results and limits: Reportedly, significant enrichment of disease-linked clones occurred in matched ankylosing spondylitis synovial fluid.

CDR1 and CDR2 (germline): SGHAT, FQNNGV. Deletions cut 2 bases from V and 3 bases from J, with 16 bases between. This CDR3 has 16 amino acids. MiXCR, run by TCRdb on the 5' RACE reads, gives a single entry per CDR3 protein. Among approximately 250,000 distinct CDR3 sequences, roughly a quarter were seen once, and the ten largest hold roughly 0.67%. The sequence was collected from a male donor with ankylosing spondylitis or in good health (not recorded which). V and J are TRBV11-2 and TRBJ2-5; possibly TRBD1 for D (5 bases). Sequencing was done on a sample of blood, either unsorted or a sorted T cell fraction (not recorded which). CDR3 protein: CASSLSVAQGKETQYF. The DNA for the CDR3 is TGTGCCAGCAGCTTATCCGTTGCCCAGGGCAAAGAGACCCAGTACTTC.